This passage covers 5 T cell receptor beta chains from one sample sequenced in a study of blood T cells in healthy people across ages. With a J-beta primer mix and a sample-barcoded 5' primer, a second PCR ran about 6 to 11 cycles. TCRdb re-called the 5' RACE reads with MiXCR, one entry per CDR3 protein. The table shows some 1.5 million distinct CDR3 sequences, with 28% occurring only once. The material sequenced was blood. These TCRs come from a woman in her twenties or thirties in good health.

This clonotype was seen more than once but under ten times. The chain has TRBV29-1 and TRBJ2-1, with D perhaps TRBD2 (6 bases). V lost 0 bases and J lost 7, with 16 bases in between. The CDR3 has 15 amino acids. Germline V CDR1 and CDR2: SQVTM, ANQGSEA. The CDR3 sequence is CSVEETNGRNNEQFF. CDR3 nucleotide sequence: TGCAGCGTTGAAGAAACCAACGGGAGAAATAATGAGCAGTTCTTC.

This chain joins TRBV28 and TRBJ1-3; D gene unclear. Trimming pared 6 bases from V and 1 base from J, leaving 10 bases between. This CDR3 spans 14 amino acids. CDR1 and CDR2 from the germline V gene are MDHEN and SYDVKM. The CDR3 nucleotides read TGTGCCAGCAGCCCCCTCGGGTCTGGAAACACCATATATTTT. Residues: CASSPLGSGNTIYF.

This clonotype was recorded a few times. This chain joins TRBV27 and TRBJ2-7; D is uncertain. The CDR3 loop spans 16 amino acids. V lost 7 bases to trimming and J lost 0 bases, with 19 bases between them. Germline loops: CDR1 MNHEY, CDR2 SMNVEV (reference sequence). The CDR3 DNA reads TGTGCCAGCACCAATCGGTTCGGAGCCAACTCCTACGAGCAGTACTTC. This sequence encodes CASTNRFGANSYEQYF.

This CDR3 is CASSPRGSGYNEQFF. The DNA of the CDR3 is TGTGCCAGCAGCCCCCGAGGGAGTGGCTACAATGAGCAGTTCTTC. The chain uses TRBV27 and TRBJ2-1, with D possibly matching TRBD2 (5 bases). This CDR3 has 15 residues. Trimming shortened V by 6 bases and J by 3 bases, and 15 bases separated the two germline ends. Germline CDR1 is MNHEY and CDR2 is SMNVEV (reference sequence).

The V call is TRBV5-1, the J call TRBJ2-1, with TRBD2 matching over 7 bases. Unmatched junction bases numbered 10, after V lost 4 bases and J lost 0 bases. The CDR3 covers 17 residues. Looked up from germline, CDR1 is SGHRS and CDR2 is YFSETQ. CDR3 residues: CASSVRPSGPSYNEQFF. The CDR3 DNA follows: TGCGCCAGCAGCGTACGTCCTAGCGGACCCTCCTACAATGAGCAGTTCTTC.